The 22 T cell receptor beta chains given below trace back to one sample, sequenced in a study of blood T cell repertoires in COVID-19. Clones were sequenced by immunoSEQ multiplex PCR, and TCRdb holds only the in-frame ones, with some missing. Here the sample spans over 350,000 clones, approximately 90% being singletons. The sample taken for sequencing was PBMCs or T cells enriched from blood (not recorded which). These receptors all come from a woman aged 40 to 50 who had been exposed to COVID-19.

V gene TRBV6-5 combines with J gene TRBJ2-7; D is unclear. V lost 6 bases to trimming and J lost 3 bases, with 15 bases between them. In germline, CDR1 is MNHEY, CDR2 SVGAGI. The CDR3 loop spans 14 amino acids. Here the CDR3 reads CASSPTRNYYEQYF. In DNA, the CDR3 is TGTGCCAGCAGCCCGACACGAAATTACTACGAGCAGTACTTC.

This chain links TRBV24-1 with TRBJ2-3, with TRBD2 as a possible D gene (5 bases). CDR1 and CDR2 (germline): KGHDR, SFDVKD. Trimming removed 4 bases from V and 3 bases from J, with 16 bases in between. The CDR3 contains 16 residues. The CDR3 loop reads CATSDASGIGTDTQYF. Here the CDR3 DNA reads TGTGCCACCAGTGACGCTTCGGGGATTGGAACAGATACGCAGTATTTT.

The chain uses TRBV18 and TRBJ2-5; the match to TRBD2 covers 9 bases. Germline-derived CDR1 and CDR2 are KGHSH and LQKENI. The CDR3 loop spans 15 amino acids. With V trimmed by 2 bases and J by 1 base, 2 bases remained unmatched. This CDR3 is CASSPASGVQETQYF. The CDR3 DNA is TGTGCCAGCTCACCAGCTAGCGGGGTCCAAGAGACCCAGTACTTC.

A note on this clone: Other DNA sequences within the sample encode an identical CDR3. The chain uses TRBV7-2 and TRBJ1-5, with D perhaps matching TRBD1 (5 bases). The V and J ends lost 5 bases and 4 bases respectively, with 9 bases between them. CDR3 size: 13 residues. Germline values: CDR1 SGHTA, CDR2 FQGNSA. CDR3 loop: CASSARGNQPQHF. The CDR3 DNA is TGTGCCAGCAGCGCAAGGGGAAATCAGCCCCAGCATTTT.

This chain links TRBV30 with TRBJ1-3; D remains unclear. Germline loops: CDR1 GTSNPN, CDR2 SVGIG (reference sequence). CDR3 length equals 11 residues. Trimming shortened V by 3 bases and J by 4 bases, and 4 bases separated the two germline ends. CDR3 DNA: TGTGCCTGGAGCCTCGGAAACACCATATATTTT. Translated: CAWSLGNTIYF.

This rearrangement joins TRBV6-1 to TRBJ2-7; 12 nucleotides line up with TRBD2. The V segment lost 2 bases and the J segment 7 bases; nucleotides outside the gene matches: 6. This CDR3 comprises 15 residues. From germline, CDR1 is MNHNS and CDR2 SASEGT. The CDR3 spells CASSENLGLAGEQYF. The CDR3 DNA reads as TGTGCCAGCAGTGAAAACCTGGGACTAGCGGGTGAGCAGTACTTC.

The chain links TRBV19 to TRBJ1-1, with D possibly being TRBD1 (5 bases). From germline, CDR1 is LNHDA and CDR2 SQIVND (reference sequence). This CDR3 region has 12 residues. V dropped 3 bases and J dropped 10 bases, with 12 bases sitting between them. CDR3 residues: CASSIGQGGAFF. The CDR3 region has the DNA TGTGCCAGTAGTATCGGTCAGGGTGGAGCTTTCTTT.

The V gene is TRBV7-8, the J gene TRBJ1-5; 7 nucleotides line up with TRBD1. The CDR3 is 15 residues long. The trim removed 5 bases at V and 3 bases at J, leaving 7 bases unmatched. The germline gives CDR1 SGHVS, CDR2 FQNEAQ. CDR3 region: CASSHLGTDNQPQHF. CDR3 sequence (DNA): TGTGCCAGCAGCCACCTCGGGACAGACAATCAGCCCCAGCATTTT.

V is TRBV30 and J is TRBJ1-1; TRBD1 is a possible D gene (5 bases). V lost 2 bases and J 3 bases, leaving 13 bases between the germline ends. Germline CDR1 reads GTSNPN; CDR2 reads SVGIG (reference sequence). The CDR3 extends over 14 amino acids. The CDR3 DNA reads TGTGCCTGGAGTTCTGGGGCAGGGTACACTGAAGCTTTCTTT. Protein: CAWSSGAGYTEAFF.

The chain uses TRBV19 and TRBJ2-7; weak D call: TRBD1 (5 bases). This CDR3 has 13 amino acids. Germline V gene sequence: CDR1 LNHDA, CDR2 SQIVND (reference sequence). Trimming removed 2 bases at V and 3 bases at J, with 8 bases between. The CDR3 sequence: CASSIQGFYEQYF. Here the CDR3 DNA reads TGTGCCAGTAGTATACAGGGTTTCTACGAGCAGTACTTC.

The gene calls are TRBV18 and TRBJ2-5; 13 nucleotides match TRBD2. V dropped 2 bases and J dropped 2; count of bases not matched to a gene: 2. CDR1 is KGHSH and CDR2 is LQKENI in the germline V gene. The CDR3 has 16 residues. The CDR3 coding sequence is TGTGCCAGCTCACCAGGACTAGCGGGGGAACAAGAGACCCAGTACTTC. It yields the protein CASSPGLAGEQETQYF.

The V and J genes are TRBV9 and TRBJ1-1, with 7 bases lining up with TRBD1. The CDR3 runs 14 residues. Germline V gene lookup returns CDR1 SGDLS and CDR2 YYNGEE. The V and J ends lost 0 bases and 4 bases, in that order; junction bases with no gene match: 3. CDR3 amino acids: CASSVEGAATEAFF. For the CDR3, the DNA is TGTGCCAGCAGCGTAGAGGGGGCGGCCACTGAAGCTTTCTTT.

V gene TRBV7-3 combines with J gene TRBJ2-2; D is uncertain. Germline CDR1 reads SGHTA; CDR2 reads FQGTGA. This CDR3 has 15 residues. Trimming left V 2 bases short and J 1 base short, with 8 bases between. The CDR3 DNA reads as TGTGCCAGCAGCTTATTCGCGGTGAACACCGGGGAGCTGTTTTTT. Translation gives CASSLFAVNTGELFF.

The V call is TRBV7-2, the J call TRBJ2-5, with a weak D call TRBD2 (5 bases). V was clipped by 5 bases and J by 2 bases, with 15 bases between them. The germline V gene encodes CDR1 SGHTA and CDR2 FQGNSA. The CDR3 is 15 amino acids. CDR3 nucleotides: TGTGCCAGCAGCCTAGGAGGTAACCGTCAAGAGACCCAGTACTTC. Translation: CASSLGGNRQETQYF.

The rearrangement uses TRBV15 and TRBJ1-2, with D possibly TRBD1 on 5 matching bases. V shed 0 bases and J shed 2 bases, with 10 bases lying between them. The CDR3 runs to 15 residues. CDR1 is LNHNV and CDR2 is YYDKDF in the germline V gene (reference sequence). This chain's CDR3 is CATSREVWGNYGYTF. CDR3 nucleotide sequence: TGTGCCACCAGCAGAGAAGTCTGGGGCAACTATGGCTACACCTTC.

The rearrangement joins TRBV30 to TRBJ1-5; 8 bases are shared with TRBD1. The CDR3 has 12 amino acids. The germline V gene has CDR1 GTSNPN and CDR2 SVGIG (reference sequence). V shed 5 bases and J 6 bases; nucleotides not matched to a gene: 3. CDR3 nucleotides: TGTGCCTGGGGGACAGGACCTCAGCCCCAGCATTTT. Its protein is CAWGTGPQPQHF.

This clone was observed a few times. This sequence joins TRBV19 and TRBJ1-5, with 7 bases matching TRBD1. V trimming: 5 bases; J trimming: 2 bases; junction bases outside the gene matches: 6. The CDR3 is 15 residues long. Germline V gene data show CDR1 as LNHDA and CDR2 as SQIVND (reference sequence). Written as DNA, the CDR3 is TGTGCCAGTAGTCCCCGAGGGACAGGCAATCAGCCCCAGCATTTT. Translated, it gives CASSPRGTGNQPQHF.

This chain joins TRBV27 and TRBJ2-6; 11 positions agree with TRBD1. Trimming took 7 bases from V and 1 from J; bases not matched to a gene: 9. CDR3 size: 18 residues. CDR1 and CDR2 from the germline V gene are MNHEY and SMNVEV (reference sequence). The CDR3: CASTRAGQGASGANVLTF. The DNA of the CDR3 is TGTGCCAGCACCCGAGCCGGACAGGGGGCGTCTGGGGCCAACGTCCTGACTTTC.

Comments on this clone: The same CDR3 can be traced to other DNA sequences in this sample. The chain is built from TRBV7-9 and TRBJ1-1; D gene ambiguous. Deletions cut 2 bases from V and 5 bases from J, with 9 bases between. The CDR3 covers 13 residues. The germline V gene has CDR1 SEHNR and CDR2 FQNEAQ (reference sequence). The CDR3 region is CASSLSTGTEAFF. As DNA, the CDR3 is TGTGCCAGCAGCTTATCAACCGGGACTGAAGCTTTCTTT.

The chain combines TRBV6-5 with TRBJ1-4; 8 positions agree with TRBD1. The CDR3 has 14 residues. V trimming: 10 bases; J trimming: 8 bases; junction bases outside the gene matches: 12. Germline-derived CDR1 and CDR2 are MNHEY and SVGAGI. CDR3 nucleotides: TGTGCCACCTTTCGAACAGGGGGAGGCGAAAAACTGTTTTTT. Encoded protein: CATFRTGGGEKLFF.

The chain joins TRBV13 to TRBJ2-1; D not certain. Trimming took 1 base from V and 3 from J, leaving 7 bases between them. The germline gives CDR1 PRHDT, CDR2 FYEKMQ (reference sequence). This CDR3 contains 14 residues. The CDR3: CASSLEAYYNEQFF. Here the CDR3 DNA reads TGTGCCAGCAGCTTAGAAGCTTACTACAATGAGCAGTTCTTC.

This CDR3 is CASSLVSGSNTGELFF. CDR3 nucleotide sequence: TGTGCCAGCAGCTTAGTTAGCGGGAGTAACACCGGGGAGCTGTTTTTT. This chain connects TRBV7-9 to TRBJ2-2, with 9 positions matching TRBD2. J gave up 2 bases and V 1 base, and 2 bases lay outside the gene matches. This CDR3 region has 16 residues. Looked up from germline, CDR1 is SEHNR and CDR2 is FQNEAQ (reference sequence).